Below are 15 T cell receptor beta chains sequenced from a single sample in a study of early T cells in non-severe SARS-CoV-2 infection. MiXCR, run by TCRdb on the 5' RACE reads, gives a single entry per CDR3 protein. The table shows 90,000 or so distinct CDR3 sequences, with under 15% occurring only once. The specimen sequenced was whole blood. The origin of the receptors is an adult who was a healthcare worker with PCR-confirmed SARS-CoV-2 infection or an uninfected control (not recorded which).

This clonotype was counted a single time. The rearrangement links TRBV7-9 to TRBJ1-1; D unresolved. V lost 3 bases and J 7 bases, leaving 9 bases between the germline ends. CDR3 size: 12 residues. Germline CDR1 and CDR2: SEHNR and FQNEAQ (reference sequence). CDR3 sequence reads: CASSFSGGEAFF. The DNA of the CDR3 is TGTGCCAGCAGCTTCTCAGGCGGTGAAGCTTTCTTT.

This clonotype has a handful of counts. The chain recombines TRBV24-1 with TRBJ2-1, with 10 nucleotides matching TRBD1. CDR1 is KGHDR and CDR2 is SFDVKD in the germline V gene. The CDR3 covers 15 residues. Trimming at V came to 5 bases and at J to 3 bases, leaving 3 bases not matched to a gene. CDR3 in DNA: TGTGCCACCAGTGTGGGACAGGGGTACTACAATGAGCAGTTCTTC. Its protein product is CATSVGQGYYNEQFF.

A few counts support this clonotype. The chain combines TRBV4-1 with TRBJ2-5; a possible D gene is TRBD1 (5 bases). The CDR3 runs to 16 residues. The germline gives CDR1 MGHRA, CDR2 YSYEKL. The germline V and J ends were trimmed by 0 bases and 5 bases, with 16 bases remaining between them. The CDR3 here is CASSQEGSRVGETQYF. CDR3 coding DNA: TGCGCCAGCAGCCAAGAAGGCAGCAGGGTTGGCGAGACCCAGTACTTC.

This clonotype appeared many times. The genes are TRBV7-2 and TRBJ2-6; D gene uncertain. Looked up from germline, CDR1 is SGHTA and CDR2 is FQGNSA. This CDR3 is built from 14 residues. V dropped 5 bases and J dropped 4 bases, with 9 bases sitting between them. The CDR3 region is CASSRMGGANVLTF. Written as DNA, the CDR3 is TGTGCCAGCAGCCGCATGGGCGGGGCCAACGTCCTGACTTTC.

In this sample, this clonotype turned up many times. The chain employs TRBV29-1 and TRBJ2-1; TRBD2 might be the D (6 bases). Deletions cut 4 bases from V and 3 bases from J, with 10 bases between. Germline CDR1 is SQVTM and CDR2 is ANQGSEA. This CDR3 comprises 13 residues. DNA of the CDR3: TGCAGCGTTGTAGCGGACTACTACAATGAGCAGTTCTTC. Its translation is CSVVADYYNEQFF.

The chain recombines TRBV29-1 with TRBJ2-7; a weak D match, TRBD1 (5 bases). The V end lost 0 bases, the J end lost 3 bases, and 12 bases lay between the germline ends. The CDR3 consists of 14 residues. Germline CDR1 reads SQVTM; CDR2 reads ANQGSEA. The CDR3 coding sequence is TGCAGCGTTGAAGATCTTAGGACAAACTACGAGCAGTACTTC. This codes for CSVEDLRTNYEQYF.

A few counts support this clonotype. This chain uses TRBV6-1 with TRBJ2-7; D gene uncertain. Trimming left V 3 bases short and J 0 bases short, with 9 bases between. CDR3 size: 14 residues. From germline, CDR1 is MNHNS and CDR2 SASEGT. CDR3 amino acids: CASSEGPYSYEQYF. The CDR3 DNA reads as TGTGCCAGCAGTGAGGGTCCTTACTCCTACGAGCAGTACTTC.

The table lists this clonotype with a few counts. The chain has TRBV21-1 and TRBJ2-7; TRBD2 is the table's D call, not checked against the DNA. TRBV21-1 is termed a pseudogene. This CDR3 spans 18 amino acids. CDR3 sequence (DNA): TGTGCCAGCAGCATTATTCGGGAAGTTCCGGCGGGAGTGGCCCTGCAGTACTTC. Amino acid sequence: CASSIIREVPAGVALQYF.

There are a few counts of this clonotype. As DNA, the CDR3 is TGTGCCAGCAAGAGGTCCCGAGGGCATTACGAGCAGTACTTC. It translates to CASKRSRGHYEQYF. This chain uses TRBV6-5 with TRBJ2-7, with D possibly being TRBD2 (5 bases). Trimming cost V 7 bases and J 4 bases, with 17 bases left between them. Germline lookup yields CDR1 MNHEY and CDR2 SVGAGI. The CDR3 covers 14 residues.

The chain links TRBV29-1 to TRBJ2-4; D is unresolved. This CDR3 region has 12 residues. The V and J ends lost 6 bases and 9 bases respectively, with 15 bases between them. Germline loops: CDR1 SQVTM, CDR2 ANQGSEA. The CDR3 nucleotides are TGCAGCGTGCCTCTAAAGGCCGGCATTCAGTACTTC. It specifies CSVPLKAGIQYF.

This CDR3 is CASTIGTYTDTQYF. The CDR3 DNA reads TGTGCCAGCACCATCGGGACTTACACAGATACGCAGTATTTT. This chain uses TRBV7-6 with TRBJ2-3; possible D gene TRBD2, 6 bases. This CDR3 has 14 amino acids. V was trimmed by 7 bases and J by 2 bases, leaving 13 bases between them. CDR1 SGHVS and CDR2 FNYEAQ come from the germline V gene.

The chain joins TRBV5-5 to TRBJ2-7; tentative D call: TRBD1 (5 bases). Germline assignment: CDR1 SGHKS and CDR2 YYEKEE (reference sequence). This CDR3 contains 16 residues. The V end was cut by 6 bases, the J end by 1 base, with 20 bases between. The DNA of the CDR3 is TGTGCCAGCACTGTCGCCCCCGGACACCAATCCTACGAGCAGTACTTC. It translates to CASTVAPGHQSYEQYF.

The rearrangement links TRBV7-9 to TRBJ2-1; 12 bases align to TRBD2. In germline, CDR1 is SEHNR, CDR2 FQNEAQ (reference sequence). The CDR3 covers 20 residues. J lost 8 bases, V lost 6 bases, and 23 bases had no gene match. The CDR3: CASSFPVSARLAGGPDEQFF. CDR3 sequence (DNA): TGTGCCAGCAGTTTCCCAGTCAGCGCCCGTCTAGCGGGAGGGCCTGATGAGCAGTTCTTC.

This clonotype has a count of ten or more. The chain joins TRBV19 to TRBJ2-2; tentatively, D is TRBD2 (5 bases). Germline loops: CDR1 LNHDA, CDR2 SQIVND (reference sequence). The CDR3 runs to 16 residues. V dropped 4 bases and J dropped 3 bases, with 15 bases sitting between them. The CDR3 loop is CASSTPRGIDTGELFF. CDR3 DNA: TGTGCCAGTAGTACCCCCAGAGGGATAGACACCGGGGAGCTGTTTTTT. The full variable domain, completed using reference TRBV19 and TRBJ2-2, is DGGITQSPKYLFRKEGQNVTLSCEQNLNHDAMYWYRQDPGQGLRLIYYSQIVNDFQKGDIAEGYSVSREKKESFPLTVTSAQKNPTAFYLCASSTPRGIDTGELFFGEGSRLTVL.

This clonotype showed up just a few times. The chain carries TRBV18 and TRBJ1-3, with no clear D. V was pared by 0 bases and J by 5 bases, with 8 bases between. Germline V CDR1 and CDR2: KGHSH, LQKENI. The CDR3 runs 14 residues. CDR3 protein: CASSPPGNRNTIYF. DNA for the CDR3: TGTGCCAGCTCACCACCTGGAAACAGAAACACCATATATTTT.